The source of this T cell receptor beta chain is a study of blood T cells in healthy people across ages. Alongside a J-beta primer mix, a sample-barcoded 5' primer served in a second PCR lasting roughly 6 to 11 cycles. One entry per CDR3 protein results from TCRdb running MiXCR on the 5' RACE reads. This sample has 1.2 million to 1.5 million distinct CDR3 sequences, with roughly 64% found just once. General study results and limits: TCR beta diversity correlated strongly with naive T cell percentage.

Trimming left V 0 bases short and J 11 bases short, with 13 bases between. CDR3 length: 13 amino acids. CDR1 is LGHDT, CDR2 YNNKEL, per germline (reference sequence). About this clonotype itself: The antigen remains unidentified.

The chain employs TRBV3-1 and TRBJ2-5; D is tentatively TRBD1 or TRBD2 (6 bases each). The material sequenced was blood. The sequence was obtained from a young man in good health. Here the CDR3 DNA reads TGTGCCAGCAGCCAAGATAGGGGGGCTGGGCAGTACTTC. It translates to CASSQDRGAGQYF.